The 2 T cell receptor beta chains presented below share a single source sample, sequenced in a study of CD8 T cells in ankylosing spondylitis. Each CDR3 protein gets one entry after TCRdb re-called the 5' RACE reads with MiXCR. The table includes approximately 200,000 distinct CDR3 sequences, 10% to 15% detected once. Sequencing used blood, either unsorted or a sorted T cell fraction (not recorded which). The receptors come from a female donor with ankylosing spondylitis or in good health (not recorded which).

This clonotype has at least ten counts. The V and J genes are TRBV28 and TRBJ1-2; TRBD1 aligns across 9 bases. CDR1 and CDR2 (germline): MDHEN, SYDVKM. V dropped 3 bases and J dropped 7; count of bases not matched to a gene: 9. The CDR3 has 15 residues. The CDR3 DNA reads TGTGCCAGCAGTTTCCCCCGGACAGGGGTCTTTGGCTACACCTTC. Translating gives CASSFPRTGVFGYTF.

This clonotype was picked up many times. V gene TRBV12-5 combines with J gene TRBJ1-2; D not resolved. Trimming pared 0 bases from V and 10 bases from J, leaving 12 bases between. CDR1 is LGHNT, CDR2 FRNRAP, per germline. The CDR3 covers 13 residues. CDR3 DNA sequence: TGTGCTAGTGGTTTGGTACGCTCAGGCGACTACACCTTC. This translates into CASGLVRSGDYTF. The full variable domain, with the rest looked up from reference TRBV12-5 and TRBJ1-2, is DARVTQTPRHKVTEMGQEVTMRCQPILGHNTVFWYRQTMMQGLELLAYFRNRAPLDDSGMPKDRFSAEMPDATLATLKIQPSEPRDSAVYFCASGLVRSGDYTFGSGTRLTVV.